This T cell receptor (beta chain) was obtained from a study of OX40 agonist ivuxolimab in advanced cancers. Overall study context: Patients got intravenous ivuxolimab at 0.01 to 10 mg/kg every 2 weeks. Patients assigned to dose escalation were diagnosed with hepatocellular carcinoma, melanoma, renal cell or head and neck cancer.

CDR3 length: 15 residues. Germline V gives CDR1 SQVTM, CDR2 ANQGSEA. V lost 0 bases to trimming and J lost 3 bases; unmatched junction nucleotides: 8. With regard to this clone: The target antigen is unknown.

Method: immunoSEQ multiplex PCR; TCRdb's copy keeps in-frame clones and lacks some. Of roughly 64,000 clones in the sample, around four fifths are singletons; the top ten hold 9.8%. Study results and limitations: Relative to CD4+ cells, CD8+ T cells on average had more expanded clones.

Sequences were derived from CD4+ or CD8+ T cells sorted from blood, sampled in a trial of the OX40 agonist ivuxolimab. The receptor was derived from an adult with an advanced solid tumor such as melanoma, head and neck, liver or kidney cancer. The genes are TRBV29-1 and TRBJ2-7; 7 bases agree with TRBD1. The CDR3 sequence is CSVEDPGHRGYEQYF. In nucleotides, the CDR3 is TGCAGCGTTGAAGATCCGGGCCACAGGGGCTACGAGCAGTACTTC.